The next 9 T cell receptor beta chains were all read from a single sample in a study of CDR3 diversity in severe acne (dated by TCRdb to 2018 to 2020). Library prep was done by PCR. Instrument used: Illumina HiSeq 2000. Through fastp at Q25 and MiXCR, TCRdb rebuilt clones from the public reads, retaining in-frame beta chains. Each entry is one CDR3 protein sequence, shown with its most common DNA and genes. Here the sample has tens of thousands of distinct CDR3 sequences; over 40% occur a single time. In total, the top ten clones hold roughly an eighth of the sample. The sequencing sample was made of blood. These TCRs come from a male donor in good health, without acne.

The chain joins TRBV9 to TRBJ1-6, with a tentative D call TRBD1 (5 bases). The CDR3 contains 14 residues. The germline gives CDR1 SGDLS, CDR2 YYNGEE. V was cut by 0 bases and J by 13 bases, with 14 bases left in between. DNA for the CDR3: TGTGCCAGCAGCGTAGTTCACAGGCGAACTCCCCTCCACTTT. Its protein is CASSVVHRRTPLHF. Based on the CDR3 plus reference TRBV9 and TRBJ1-6, the full variable domain is DSGVTQTPKHLITATGQRVTLRCSPRSGDLSVYWYQQSLDQGLQFLIQYYNGEERAKGNILERFSAQQFPDLHSELNLSSLELGDSALYFCASSVVHRRTPLHFGNGTRLTVT.

V is TRBV27 and J is TRBJ2-3; 8 bases map to TRBD2. This CDR3 has 16 residues. From germline, CDR1 is MNHEY and CDR2 SMNVEV (reference sequence). Trimming removed 5 bases from V and 11 bases from J; junction bases left unmatched: 18. CDR3 loop: CASSLQLAASYNEQYF. CDR3 in DNA: TGTGCCAGCAGTCTCCAACTAGCGGCCTCCTACAATGAGCAGTATTTT.

This clonotype was found a few times. The rearrangement uses TRBV3-1 and TRBJ2-1; D is possibly TRBD2 (5 bases). Trimming removed 4 bases from V and 0 bases from J, with 7 bases in between. The germline V gene encodes CDR1 LGHDT and CDR2 YNNKEL (reference sequence). The CDR3 spans 14 residues. Here the CDR3 DNA reads TGTGCCAGCAGCCCCGGAGGCTCCTACAATGAGCAGTTCTTC. Encoded protein: CASSPGGSYNEQFF.

This clonotype has at least ten counts. The gene calls are TRBV5-4 and TRBJ1-1, with TRBD1 as a possible D gene (5 bases). The CDR3 consists of 12 residues. V was trimmed by 4 bases and J by 10 bases, leaving 14 bases between them. The germline CDR1 and CDR2 sequences are SGHNT and YYREEE (reference sequence). CDR3 sequence reads: CASSPGQGVAFF. The CDR3 DNA sequence: TGTGCCAGCAGCCCGGGCCAGGGTGTAGCTTTCTTT.

This clonotype was picked up one time. V and J are TRBV25-1 and TRBJ2-2, with 7 bases lining up with TRBD1. Germline CDR1 MGHDK, CDR2 SYGVNS. The CDR3 consists of 15 residues. V gave up 4 bases and J gave up 6 bases; unmatched junction bases: 8. This CDR3 is CASSGLQGDPGELFF. CDR3 in DNA: TGTGCCAGCAGTGGCCTCCAGGGGGACCCCGGGGAGCTGTTTTTT.

The rearrangement uses TRBV20-1 and TRBJ1-1; D is ambiguous. Germline lookup yields CDR1 DFQATT and CDR2 SNEGSKA (reference sequence). The germline V and J ends were trimmed by 7 bases and 5 bases, with 17 bases remaining between them. The CDR3 spans 13 residues. The DNA for the CDR3 is TGCAGTGTAACCTTCACCGTACGGACTGAAGCTTTCTTT. This codes for CSVTFTVRTEAFF.

This clonotype was observed a handful of times. The chain has TRBV6-6 and TRBJ2-4; D is possibly TRBD1 or TRBD2 (6 bases each). The CDR3 contains 18 residues. V was clipped by 0 bases and J by 7 bases, with 22 bases between them. Germline loops: CDR1 MNHNY, CDR2 SVGAGI (reference sequence). CDR3: CASSYSSTRGARGNIQYF. CDR3 nucleotide sequence: TGTGCCAGCAGTTACTCGTCGACTAGGGGGGCTCGAGGGAACATTCAGTACTTC.

This chain uses TRBV7-2 with TRBJ1-3; possible D gene TRBD1, 6 bases. V was clipped by 5 bases and J by 2 bases, with 13 bases between them. This CDR3 is built from 15 residues. Germline CDR1 SGHTA, CDR2 FQGNSA. The CDR3 DNA follows: TGTGCCAGCAGCCGCGAGGGGGTTGCTGGAAACACCATATATTTT. Translated, it gives CASSREGVAGNTIYF.

This clonotype was observed a few times. This sequence joins TRBV10-2 and TRBJ2-7, with 7 positions matching TRBD2. This CDR3 spans 15 amino acids. Germline V gene data show CDR1 as WSHSY and CDR2 as SAAADI. Unmatched junction bases numbered 10, after V lost 6 bases and J lost 2 bases. The chain's CDR3 is CASRFLAEKPYEQYF. The CDR3 bases are TGCGCCAGCAGATTCCTAGCGGAGAAGCCCTACGAGCAGTACTTC.